Listed below are T cell receptor beta chains from one sample, sequenced in a study of regulatory T cells in long-lasting Graves disease. MiXCR, run by TCRdb on the multiplex PCR reads, gives a single entry per CDR3 protein. This table has roughly 250,000 distinct CDR3 sequences, approximately 18% appearing once. These data also formed part of another study, on T cells in Graves' hyperthyroidism and ophthalmopathy.

The specimen was peripheral blood mononuclear cells (PBMCs), collected at new diagnosis, from a patient treated with antithyroid drugs. These receptors all stem from a woman aged 30 to 39 with Graves disease. Each CDR3 is given with its conserved first and last residue. The D gene is left open where the match is weak. Clone size is given for some rows only: seen once, a few or many times, or a class if the clone is expanded.

many,15,NA,TRBV12-3/TRBV12-4,TRBJ2-6,CASRPLVAGANVLTF,TGTGCCAGCAGGCCCTTGGTGGCTGGGGCCAACGTCCTGACTTTC
many,15,TRBD2,TRBV20-1,TRBJ2-3,CSARGLAGSTDTQYF,TGCAGTGCTAGGGGCTTAGCGGGCAGCACAGATACGCAGTATTTT
medium-sized,18,TRBD2,TRBV7-8,TRBJ2-7,CASSKAASGGAAIYEQYF,TGTGCCAGCAGCAAAGCGGCTAGCGGGGGGGCCGCTATTTACGAGCAGTACTTC
few,14,NA,TRBV5-5,TRBJ1-4,CASSSEQGVEKLFF,TGTGCCAGCAGCTCGGAACAGGGCGTGGAAAAACTGTTTTTT
many,16,NA,TRBV11-2,TRBJ2-1,CASSPAGRGRIDEQFF,TGTGCCAGCAGCCCAGCGGGCCGGGGGCGGATCGATGAGCAGTTCTTC
many,14,TRBD1,TRBV6-5,TRBJ1-4,CASSFGQVGEKLFF,TGTGCCAGCAGTTTCGGACAGGTTGGCGAAAAACTGTTTTTT
many,15,TRBD1,TRBV6-5,TRBJ1-3,CASSYFDRAGNTIYF,TGTGCCAGCAGTTACTTCGACAGGGCCGGAAACACCATATATTTT
many,14,NA,TRBV6-1,TRBJ1-1,CASSDPGLGVGAFF,TGTGCCAGCAGCGACCCGGGACTCGGAGTAGGCGCTTTCTTT
many,16,NA,TRBV11-2,TRBJ2-3,CASSLGRGIGTDTQYF,TGTGCCAGCAGCTTAGGCAGGGGAATTGGCACAGATACGCAGTATTTT
many,14,NA,TRBV18,TRBJ2-7,CASSPPSARGQQYF,TGTGCCAGCTCACCACCTAGCGCCAGGGGCCAGCAGTACTTC
many,15,NA,TRBV29-1,TRBJ1-1,CSVEFTALLNTEAFF,TGCAGCGTTGAATTTACGGCTTTATTGAACACTGAAGCTTTCTTT
many,15,NA,TRBV6-1,TRBJ1-1,CASQTRGTADTEAFF,TGTGCCAGCCAAACTAGGGGCACGGCGGACACTGAAGCTTTCTTT
many,15,NA,TRBV13,TRBJ2-5,CASSSLLGGAKTQYF,TGTGCCAGCAGCTCCCTGTTGGGGGGGGCGAAGACCCAGTACTTC
many,14,TRBD1,TRBV6-1,TRBJ1-3,CASWQGASGNTIYF,TGTGCCAGCTGGCAGGGGGCTTCTGGAAACACCATATATTTT
NA,15,NA,TRBV7-6,TRBJ2-1,CASTPRESSHNEQFF,TGTGCCAGCACCCCCAGGGAGAGCTCCCACAATGAGCAGTTCTTC
many,15,NA,TRBV3-1,TRBJ2-2,CASSPRGNSAGELFF,TGTGCCAGCAGCCCCAGGGGTAATAGCGCCGGGGAGCTGTTTTTT
many,19,TRBD1,TRBV6-2/TRBV6-3,TRBJ1-5,CASSYRTGPRQGENQPQHF,TGTGCCAGCAGTTACCGAACCGGCCCTCGACAGGGCGAGAATCAGCCCCAGCATTTT
NA,13,NA,TRBV6-5,TRBJ2-2,CASSYSLWGELFF,TGTGCCAGCAGTTACTCCTTGTGGGGGGAGCTGTTTTTT
many,14,TRBD1,TRBV11-2,TRBJ2-7,CASNGQGREYEQYF,TGTGCCAGCAACGGACAGGGGAGGGAATACGAGCAGTACTTC
NA,14,TRBD1,TRBV7-8,TRBJ1-1,CASSTGTGGTEAFF,TGTGCCAGCAGCACCGGGACAGGGGGCACTGAAGCTTTCTTT
many,11,NA,TRBV7-9,TRBJ1-1,CASSLGGEAFF,TGTGCCAGCAGCTTGGGTGGTGAAGCTTTCTTT
many,14,NA,TRBV6-1,TRBJ1-1,CASSEPAAYAEAFF,TGTGCCAGCAGTGAACCGGCAGCTTATGCTGAAGCTTTCTTT
few,15,NA,TRBV4-1,TRBJ2-3,CASSLPGGDTDTQYF,TGCGCCAGCAGCCTACCGGGCGGGGACACAGATACGCAGTATTTT
many,18,NA,TRBV4-1,TRBJ1-2,CASSQDRRRGSFMKGYTF,TGCGCCAGCAGCCAAGATAGGCGAAGGGGGTCATTTATGAAGGGCTACACCTTC
many,15,TRBD1,TRBV5-8,TRBJ2-1,CASSLGGQVTDEQFF,TGTGCCAGCAGCTTGGGCGGACAGGTTACGGATGAGCAGTTCTTC
NA,11,NA,TRBV20-1,TRBJ2-1,CSARAPTEQFF,TGCAGTGCTAGAGCTCCTACTGAGCAGTTCTTC
many,13,NA,TRBV5-6,TRBJ2-7,CASSLLSGVEQYF,TGTGCCAGCAGCTTACTGTCCGGGGTCGAGCAGTACTTC
many,10,NA,TRBV2,TRBJ2-7,CASATYEQYF,TGTGCCAGCGCGACCTACGAGCAGTACTTC
many,13,NA,TRBV5-1,TRBJ1-4,CASSLDVREKLFF,TGCGCCAGCAGCTTGGACGTCCGAGAAAAACTGTTTTTT
many,13,NA,TRBV10-3,TRBJ2-5,CAISDSSSETQYF,TGTGCCATCAGTGACTCCAGTTCTGAGACCCAGTACTTC
many,15,NA,TRBV5-5,TRBJ2-1,CASSLRGQPYNEQFF,TGTGCCAGCAGTCTTCGAGGGCAACCCTACAATGAGCAGTTCTTC
many,15,NA,TRBV13,TRBJ2-1,CASSFRARSYNEQFF,TGTGCCAGCAGCTTTCGCGCGAGGTCCTACAATGAGCAGTTCTTC
many,12,NA,TRBV6-1,TRBJ2-5,CASSEARETQYF,TGTGCCAGCAGTGAAGCGCGGGAGACCCAGTACTTC
many,14,TRBD1,TRBV2,TRBJ1-5,CASAPDRGNQPQHF,TGTGCCAGCGCTCCGGACAGGGGAAATCAGCCCCAGCATTTT
NA,15,TRBD2,TRBV12-3/TRBV12-4,TRBJ2-3,CASSPSGGASDTQYF,TGTGCCAGCAGCCCTAGCGGGGGGGCCTCAGATACGCAGTATTTT
many,14,NA,TRBV29-1,TRBJ2-6,CSVEGPSGANVLTF,TGCAGCGTTGAAGGGCCATCTGGGGCCAACGTCCTGACTTTC
few,12,TRBD1,TRBV25-1,TRBJ2-7,CATRTGAYEQYF,TGTGCCACCCGGACAGGGGCCTACGAGCAGTACTTC
many,13,NA,TRBV20-1,TRBJ1-4,CSARPPQGEKLFF,TGCAGTGCTAGACCACCACAGGGAGAAAAACTGTTTTTT
NA,13,NA,TRBV6-2/TRBV6-3,TRBJ2-4,CASSELSVHIQYF,TGTGCCAGCAGTGAATTGTCTGTACACATTCAGTACTTC
few,19,NA,TRBV19,TRBJ2-6,CASSIGFRRVLSGANVLTF,TGTGCCAGTAGTATAGGTTTCAGGAGGGTCCTCTCTGGGGCCAACGTCCTGACTTTC
many,14,TRBD1,TRBV28,TRBJ1-5,CASSPPQGDQPQHF,TGTGCCAGCAGTCCCCCACAGGGGGATCAGCCCCAGCATTTT
many,13,NA,TRBV10-3,TRBJ1-6,CAIKRQENSPLHF,TGTGCCATCAAACGCCAGGAAAATTCACCCCTCCACTTT
many,14,NA,TRBV9,TRBJ2-3,CASSAAGAGDTQYF,TGTGCCAGCAGCGCCGCGGGGGCGGGAGATACGCAGTATTTT
NA,16,NA,TRBV5-5,TRBJ2-7,CASSLVAPTGSYEQYF,TGTGCCAGCAGCTTGGTAGCCCCCACAGGGTCCTACGAGCAGTACTTC
NA,15,NA,TRBV24-1,TRBJ2-5,CATSDPRTYQETQYF,TGTGCCACCAGTGATCCTAGGACATACCAAGAGACCCAGTACTTC
many,18,TRBD1,TRBV12-3/TRBV12-4,TRBJ2-6,CASSLLTGGAWGANVLTF,TGTGCCAGCAGTTTGTTGACAGGGGGCGCGTGGGGGGCCAACGTCCTGACTTTC
NA,14,NA,TRBV6-2/TRBV6-3,TRBJ1-2,CASSGPGVTNGYTF,TGTGCCAGCAGTGGACCAGGGGTTACGAATGGCTACACCTTC
many,18,NA,TRBV9,TRBJ2-1,CASSQAPGWGEPGNEQFF,TGTGCCAGCAGCCAGGCCCCGGGGTGGGGGGAGCCAGGGAATGAGCAGTTCTTC
many,13,NA,TRBV18,TRBJ2-7,CASAGPAVVEQYF,TGTGCCAGCGCCGGACCAGCGGTGGTCGAGCAGTACTTC
NA,13,NA,TRBV2,TRBJ1-2,CASRSRRRDGYTF,TGTGCCAGCAGATCTAGGCGGCGAGATGGCTACACCTTC
many,17,NA,TRBV7-6,TRBJ2-7,CASSLHSVLGQPYEQYF,TGTGCCAGCAGCTTACACAGTGTCCTCGGACAACCTTACGAGCAGTACTTC
many,14,NA,TRBV11-3,TRBJ1-1,CASSRGAGNTEAFF,TGTGCCAGCAGTCGAGGGGCCGGGAACACTGAAGCTTTCTTT